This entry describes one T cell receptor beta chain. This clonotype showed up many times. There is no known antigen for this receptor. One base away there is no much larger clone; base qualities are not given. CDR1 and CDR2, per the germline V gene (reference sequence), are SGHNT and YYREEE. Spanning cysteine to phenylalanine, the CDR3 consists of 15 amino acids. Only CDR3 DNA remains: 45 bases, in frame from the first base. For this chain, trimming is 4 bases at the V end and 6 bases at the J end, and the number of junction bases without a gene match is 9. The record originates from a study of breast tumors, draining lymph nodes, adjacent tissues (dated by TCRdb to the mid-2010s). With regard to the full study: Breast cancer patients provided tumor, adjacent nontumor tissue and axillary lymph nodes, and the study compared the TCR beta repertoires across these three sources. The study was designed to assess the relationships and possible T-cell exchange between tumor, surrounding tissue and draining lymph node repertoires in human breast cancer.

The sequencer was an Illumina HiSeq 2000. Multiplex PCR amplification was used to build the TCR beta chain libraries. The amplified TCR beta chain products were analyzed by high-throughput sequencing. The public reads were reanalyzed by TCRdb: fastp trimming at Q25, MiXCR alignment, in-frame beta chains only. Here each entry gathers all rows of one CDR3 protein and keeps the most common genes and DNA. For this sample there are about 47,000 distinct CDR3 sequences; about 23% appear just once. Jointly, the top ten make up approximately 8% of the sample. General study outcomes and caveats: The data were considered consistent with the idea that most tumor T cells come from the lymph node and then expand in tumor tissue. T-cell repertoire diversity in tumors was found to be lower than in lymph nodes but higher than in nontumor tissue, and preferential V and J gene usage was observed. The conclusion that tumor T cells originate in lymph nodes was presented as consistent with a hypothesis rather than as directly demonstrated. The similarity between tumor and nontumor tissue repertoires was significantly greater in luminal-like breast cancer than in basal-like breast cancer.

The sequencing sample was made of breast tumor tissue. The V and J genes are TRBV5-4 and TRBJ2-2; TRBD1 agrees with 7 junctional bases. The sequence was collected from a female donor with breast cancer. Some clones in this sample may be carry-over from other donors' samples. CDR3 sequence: CASSVGGHLAGELFF. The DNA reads TGTGCCAGCAGCGTAGGGGGCCACCTGGCCGGGGAGCTGTTTTTT.